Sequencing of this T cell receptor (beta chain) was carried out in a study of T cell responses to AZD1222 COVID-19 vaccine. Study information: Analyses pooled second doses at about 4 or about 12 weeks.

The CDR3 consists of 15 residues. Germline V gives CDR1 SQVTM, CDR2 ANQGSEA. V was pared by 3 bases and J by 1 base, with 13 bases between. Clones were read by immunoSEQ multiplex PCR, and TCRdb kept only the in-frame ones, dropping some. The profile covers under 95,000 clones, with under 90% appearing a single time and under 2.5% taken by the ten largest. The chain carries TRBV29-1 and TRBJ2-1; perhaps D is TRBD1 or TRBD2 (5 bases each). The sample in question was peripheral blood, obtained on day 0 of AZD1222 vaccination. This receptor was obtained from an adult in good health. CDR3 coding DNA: TGCAGCGTTGAGGGCCAGGGAGATTCCTACAATGAGCAGTTCTTC. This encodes CSVEGQGDSYNEQFF.